This entry lists 22 T cell receptor beta chains sequenced from one sample in a study of PD-1 blockade in classical Hodgkin lymphoma. Relapse was seen in all patients after autologous stem cell transplantation, and brentuximab vedotin exposure was variable. Using immunoSEQ multiplex PCR, the repertoire was profiled, and TCRdb retains in-frame clones only, with some absent. The sample lists fewer than 30,000 clones; around 80% were seen once. Sequenced material: peripheral blood mononuclear cells (PBMCs), taken before the second cycle of nivolumab. These receptors originate from a human donor with classical Hodgkin lymphoma.

The chain links TRBV18 to TRBJ2-7; the match to TRBD1 covers 7 bases. J gave up 4 bases and V 4 bases, and 10 bases lay outside the gene matches. The CDR3 consists of 15 residues. Germline CDR1 reads KGHSH; CDR2 reads LQKENI. The CDR3 DNA reads as TGTGCCAGCTCACGAGGGGACAGTGGGGTTTACGAGCAGTACTTC. Its protein product is CASSRGDSGVYEQYF.

This clone occurred a few times. The chain couples TRBV28 to TRBJ1-1; D ambiguous. The ends were cut back, 0 bases at V and 5 bases at J, with 7 bases in the middle. From germline, CDR1 is MDHEN and CDR2 SYDVKM. The CDR3 consists of 13 residues. This chain's CDR3 is CASSLWLRTEAFF. Here the CDR3 DNA reads TGTGCCAGCAGTTTATGGTTAAGGACTGAAGCTTTCTTT.

This chain links TRBV15 with TRBJ1-1, with TRBD1 identical over 12 bases. The CDR3 has 17 residues. From germline, CDR1 is LNHNV and CDR2 YYDKDF (reference sequence). V shed 4 bases and J 5 bases; nucleotides not matched to a gene: 11. The CDR3 sequence: CATSTGTGGLKGTEAFF. For the CDR3, the DNA is TGTGCCACCAGCACAGGGACAGGGGGCCTGAAGGGGACTGAAGCTTTCTTT.

The chain employs TRBV5-4 and TRBJ2-1; TRBD1 or TRBD2 may be the D gene (5 bases each). V was trimmed by 1 base and J by 12 bases, leaving 20 bases between them. The CDR3 length is 15 residues. Germline CDR1 is SGHNT and CDR2 is YYREEE (reference sequence). The CDR3 region has the DNA TGTGCCAGCAGCTTGTGGGGCCAGGGAGTAATCGGGCAGTTCTTC. Translation: CASSLWGQGVIGQFF.

The table lists this clone with a few counts. DNA of the CDR3: TGCGCCAGCACCTACAGGGGGCGGACAGATACGCAGTATTTT. Its translation is CASTYRGRTDTQYF. The chain joins TRBV5-1 to TRBJ2-3; the match to TRBD1 covers 9 bases. Trimming took 6 bases from V and 3 from J; bases not matched to a gene: 5. Germline CDR1 is SGHRS and CDR2 is YFSETQ. This CDR3 spans 14 amino acids.

The V call is TRBV9, the J call TRBJ1-5; D is uncertain. The CDR3 runs 15 residues. Germline CDR1 reads SGDLS; CDR2 reads YYNGEE. Deletions cut 4 bases from V and 0 bases from J, with 11 bases between. The CDR3 DNA follows: TGTGCCAGCAGCACCGGAGACATTAGCAATCAGCCCCAGCATTTT. This encodes CASSTGDISNQPQHF. The full variable domain, rest sourced from reference TRBV9 and TRBJ1-5, is DSGVTQTPKHLITATGQRVTLRCSPRSGDLSVYWYQQSLDQGLQFLIQYYNGEERAKGNILERFSAQQFPDLHSELNLSSLELGDSALYFCASSTGDISNQPQHFGDGTRLSIL.

The chain employs TRBV9 and TRBJ2-3, with 9 bases fitting TRBD2. With 0 bases clipped from V and 4 bases from J, the junction kept 6 bases outside the gene matches. Looked up from germline, CDR1 is SGDLS and CDR2 is YYNGEE. The CDR3 totals 16 residues. CDR3 amino acids: CASSVVAGGPSDTQYF. The CDR3 bases are TGTGCCAGCAGCGTAGTTGCGGGGGGGCCATCAGATACGCAGTATTTT.

The chain combines TRBV7-2 with TRBJ2-7, with D possibly matching TRBD2 (5 bases). Trimming left V 11 bases short and J 0 bases short, with 11 bases between. Germline-derived CDR1 and CDR2 are SGHTA and FQGNSA. This CDR3 is built from 12 residues. The CDR3 reads CASGVSSYEQYF. In DNA form, the CDR3 reads TGTGCCTCCGGGGTTAGCTCCTACGAGCAGTACTTC.

Only one count was recorded for this clone. The chain links TRBV18 to TRBJ2-4; TRBD1 aligns across 9 bases. The CDR3 covers 20 residues. CDR1 is KGHSH, CDR2 LQKENI, per germline. The trim removed 0 bases at V and 0 bases at J, leaving 12 bases unmatched. The CDR3 region is CASSPPWTGETPLAKNIQYF. CDR3 nucleotides: TGTGCCAGCTCACCACCTTGGACAGGGGAGACGCCACTAGCCAAAAACATTCAGTACTTC.

Comments on this clone: The junction does not match germline at one end; this may be a read error. The chain has TRBV7-7 and TRBJ1-5; 8 bases line up with TRBD1. Looked up from germline, CDR1 is SSHAT and CDR2 is FNYEAQ (reference sequence). This CDR3 contains 19 residues. In nucleotides, the CDR3 is TGTGCTAGCAGCCCACGACAAGGACAGGGTGTAGAGTGGAATCAGCCCCAGCATTTT. Amino acid sequence: CASSPRQGQGVEWNQPQHF.

The rearrangement uses TRBV7-9 and TRBJ1-4; D not certain. The CDR3 totals 14 residues. Germline V gene lookup returns CDR1 SEHNR and CDR2 FQNEAQ (reference sequence). V was trimmed by 3 bases and J by 5 bases, leaving 10 bases between them. The CDR3 spells CASSFVDGNEKLFF. In nucleotides, the CDR3 is TGTGCCAGCAGCTTCGTCGACGGGAATGAAAAACTGTTTTTT.

This rearrangement joins TRBV7-9 to TRBJ2-5, with D perhaps TRBD2 (5 bases). The CDR3 spans 13 residues. Germline V gene data show CDR1 as SEHNR and CDR2 as FQNEAQ (reference sequence). V was clipped by 5 bases and J by 11 bases, with 18 bases between them. The CDR3 DNA follows: TGTGCCAGCAGCAAGACCCGACCATGGGAGCAGTACTTC. It encodes CASSKTRPWEQYF.

The CDR3: CSVQVTGTDTQYF. CDR3 coding DNA: TGCAGCGTACAGGTGACGGGCACAGATACGCAGTATTTT. V gene TRBV29-1 combines with J gene TRBJ2-3, with a tentative D call TRBD1 (5 bases). The germline V gene has CDR1 SQVTM and CDR2 ANQGSEA. V lost 6 bases to trimming and J lost 1 base, with 11 bases between them. This CDR3 contains 13 residues.

This clone was seen a single time. The chain is built from TRBV27 and TRBJ2-5; a weak D match, TRBD2 (6 bases). The CDR3 runs to 15 residues. CDR1 is MNHEY, CDR2 SMNVEV, per germline (reference sequence). V was pared by 1 base and J by 7 bases, with 16 bases between. The CDR3: CASSLFLGQGGTQYF. For the CDR3, the DNA is TGTGCCAGCAGTTTATTTTTGGGTCAGGGAGGGACCCAGTACTTC.

The chain employs TRBV5-1 and TRBJ1-1; D unclear. CDR1 is SGHRS and CDR2 is YFSETQ in the germline V gene. V dropped 0 bases and J dropped 4 bases, with 4 bases sitting between them. The CDR3 contains 12 residues. CDR3 protein: CASSLVSTEAFF. The CDR3 DNA reads as TGCGCCAGCAGCTTGGTATCCACTGAAGCTTTCTTT. The whole variable domain, remainder taken from reference TRBV5-1 and TRBJ1-1, is KAGVTQTPRYLIKTRGQQVTLSCSPISGHRSVSWYQQTPGQGLQFLFEYFSETQRNKGNFPGRFSGRQFSNSRSEMNVSTLELGDSALYLCASSLVSTEAFFGQGTRLTVV.

Relative to its sample, this clone is medium-sized. This rearrangement joins TRBV30 to TRBJ2-7, with D unresolved. Germline assignment: CDR1 GTSNPN and CDR2 SVGIG (reference sequence). The CDR3 is 12 residues long. Trimming cost V 2 bases and J 2 bases, with 7 bases left between them. This CDR3 reads CAWSPQAYEQYF. In DNA form, the CDR3 reads TGTGCCTGGAGTCCCCAGGCCTACGAGCAGTACTTC.

V and J are TRBV10-3 and TRBJ2-7; 9 positions match TRBD1. The CDR3 is 14 residues long. CDR1 is ENHRY and CDR2 is SYGVKD in the germline V gene. V lost 5 bases, J lost 2 bases, and 4 bases stayed unmatched. The CDR3 sequence is CAISPGTGPYEQYF. DNA for the CDR3: TGTGCCATCAGTCCCGGGACAGGGCCCTACGAGCAGTACTTC.

This rearrangement joins TRBV7-9 to TRBJ1-5, with D unclear. Germline lookup yields CDR1 SEHNR and CDR2 FQNEAQ (reference sequence). This CDR3 spans 12 amino acids. V was pared by 1 base and J by 4 bases, with 2 bases between. CDR3: CASSLGNQPQHF. DNA for the CDR3: TGTGCCAGCAGCTTAGGAAATCAGCCCCAGCATTTT.

In this sample, this clone turned up once. V and J are TRBV5-4 and TRBJ2-1; D remains unclear. CDR1 and CDR2 from the germline V gene are SGHNT and YYREEE (reference sequence). The V gene lost 2 bases and the J gene lost 4 bases, with 16 bases spanning the gap. CDR3 length: 16 residues. The CDR3 DNA reads TGTGCCAGCAGCTTAAATCCGACTCGTTCTTACAATGAGCAGTTCTTC. Its protein product is CASSLNPTRSYNEQFF.

This sequence joins TRBV9 and TRBJ2-2; either TRBD1 or TRBD2 may fit D (6 bases each). V gave up 2 bases and J gave up 0 bases, with 11 bases separating them. There are 16 residues in the CDR3. The V gene's germline CDR1 is SGDLS and CDR2 YYNGEE. CDR3 protein: CASSVKGGANTGELFF. CDR3 in DNA: TGTGCCAGCAGCGTTAAGGGGGGAGCGAACACCGGGGAGCTGTTTTTT.

V and J are TRBV5-1 and TRBJ2-5, with D tentatively TRBD1 or TRBD2 (5 bases each). The CDR3 extends over 15 amino acids. CDR1 is SGHRS, CDR2 YFSETQ, per germline. Trimming pared 4 bases from V and 0 bases from J, leaving 13 bases between. For the CDR3, the DNA is TGCGCCAGCAGCGCAAATGAGGGACACCAAGAGACCCAGTACTTC. As protein: CASSANEGHQETQYF.

The chain has TRBV7-2 and TRBJ1-5; D might be TRBD1 (6 bases). This CDR3 is built from 13 residues. Germline CDR1 is SGHTA and CDR2 is FQGNSA. Deletions cut 6 bases from V and 3 bases from J, with 9 bases between. CDR3 sequence (DNA): TGTGCCAGCAGTCAGGGGTTCAATCAGCCCCAGCATTTT. It yields the protein CASSQGFNQPQHF.